This entry lists 10 T cell receptor beta chains sequenced from one sample in a study of beta chain features in type 1 diabetes. The investigators reverse transcribed all of the isolated RNA, so they sequenced expressed TCRB transcripts. Here immunoSEQ multiplex PCR was the method, and the copy in TCRdb shows in-frame clones only, minus some. Among 200,000 to 250,000 clones listed, 9.6% were seen once. Sequencing was carried out using naive CD4+ T cells from blood. Every receptor here comes from a woman aged 18-29 years in good health.

Only a few counts were recorded for this clone. The chain links TRBV11-2 to TRBJ2-7; 9 positions agree with TRBD1. Per the germline V gene, CDR1 is SGHAT and CDR2 is FQNNGV. This CDR3 contains 16 residues. Germline trimming cut 5 bases from V and 0 bases from J; bases unmatched to any gene: 8. The CDR3 is CASSLGPGQGSYEQYF. CDR3 coding DNA: TGTGCCAGCAGCCTCGGGCCGGGACAGGGCTCCTACGAGCAGTACTTC.

There are a few counts of this clone. The genes are TRBV30 and TRBJ1-1; weak D call: TRBD1 (6 bases). The V end lost 4 bases, the J end lost 1 base, and 13 bases lay between the germline ends. CDR1 is GTSNPN and CDR2 is SVGIG in the germline V gene (reference sequence). This CDR3 spans 14 amino acids. The CDR3 spells CAWTRTGSNTEAFF. CDR3 in DNA: TGTGCCTGGACCAGAACAGGGTCGAACACTGAAGCTTTCTTT. Together with reference TRBV30 and TRBJ1-1, the CDR3 gives the full variable domain: SQTIHQWPATLVQPVGSPLSLECTVEGTSNPNLYWYRQAAGRGLQLLFYSVGIGQISSEVPQNLSASRPQDRQFILSSKKLLLSDSGFYLCAWTRTGSNTEAFFGQGTRLTVV.

This clone was counted only a few times. The V call is TRBV29-1, the J call TRBJ2-3; D is possibly TRBD1 (5 bases). Germline V lookup: CDR1 SQVTM, CDR2 ANQGSEA. V lost 6 bases and J lost 0, with 10 bases in between. This CDR3 region has 13 residues. CDR3 amino acids: CSVDRRSTDTQYF. DNA for the CDR3: TGCAGCGTAGACAGACGCAGCACAGATACGCAGTATTTT.

The chain links TRBV2 to TRBJ1-1; D gene ambiguous. CDR1 SNHLY and CDR2 FYNNEI come from the germline V gene. Trimming took 2 bases from V and 5 from J, leaving 15 bases between them. The CDR3 sequence is 15 residues long. The CDR3 sequence: CASSEKSREGTEAFF. DNA of the CDR3: TGTGCCAGCAGTGAAAAATCAAGGGAGGGAACTGAAGCTTTCTTT.

The chain links TRBV10-3 to TRBJ2-7, with D tentatively TRBD1 (6 bases). The V end was cut by 4 bases, the J end by 6 bases, with 7 bases between. CDR3 length equals 11 residues. Per germline, CDR1 ENHRY and CDR2 SYGVKD. The CDR3 DNA reads TGTGCCATCAGTGGGGGGCCCGAGCAGTACTTC. Translating gives CAISGGPEQYF.

The rearrangement links TRBV4-2 to TRBJ2-7; the D gene is possibly TRBD2 (6 bases). The CDR3 covers 13 residues. Trimming stripped 2 bases from V and 4 bases from J, with 9 bases between. Germline lookup yields CDR1 LGHNA and CDR2 YNFKEQ. CDR3 in amino acids: CASSQSGTYEQYF. In DNA, the CDR3 is TGTGCCAGCAGCCAATCCGGGACTTACGAGCAGTACTTC.

The genes are TRBV7-9 and TRBJ2-7; unclear D gene. This CDR3 has 14 amino acids. The germline V gene has CDR1 SEHNR and CDR2 FQNEAQ (reference sequence). Between the trimmed V and J ends, which lost 4 bases and 4 bases, there was a span of 14 bases. The CDR3 DNA reads TGTGCCAGCAGCTCGCCGGGTGCCAGATACGAGCAGTACTTC. It yields the protein CASSSPGARYEQYF. The whole variable domain, remainder taken from reference TRBV7-9 and TRBJ2-7, is DTGVSQNPRHKITKRGQNVTFRCDPISEHNRLYWYRQTLGQGPEFLTYFQNEAQLEKSRLLSDRFSAERPKGSFSTLEIQRTEQGDSAMYLCASSSPGARYEQYFGPGTRLTVT.

The chain is built from TRBV11-2 and TRBJ2-5; 8 nucleotides line up with TRBD1. Germline CDR1 reads SGHAT; CDR2 reads FQNNGV. CDR3 length: 14 amino acids. Trimming at V came to 5 bases and at J to 3 bases, leaving 5 bases not matched to a gene. CDR3 nucleotides: TGTGCCAGCAGCCCCCGGGACAGGAAAGAGACCCAGTACTTC. It codes for CASSPRDRKETQYF.

The table lists this clone with many counts. The V gene is TRBV14, the J gene TRBJ2-5, with 11 bases aligning to TRBD2. The CDR3 consists of 13 residues. Germline V gives CDR1 SGHDN, CDR2 FVKESK. J lost 5 bases, V lost 5 bases, and 1 base had no gene match. Here the CDR3 reads CASSSSGRETQYF. For the CDR3, the DNA is TGTGCCAGCAGCTCTAGCGGGAGGGAGACCCAGTACTTC.

The sample holds a few counts of this clone. This chain connects TRBV5-8 to TRBJ1-4, with TRBD1 matching 8 bases. This CDR3 is 17 amino acids long. J was trimmed by 7 bases and V by 6 bases; bases with no gene match: 17. Germline values: CDR1 SGHTS, CDR2 YDEGEE. The CDR3 DNA reads as TGTGCCAGCATCCGACAGGGGAGAGGTTGGGTCACTGAAAAACTGTTTTTT. This encodes CASIRQGRGWVTEKLFF.